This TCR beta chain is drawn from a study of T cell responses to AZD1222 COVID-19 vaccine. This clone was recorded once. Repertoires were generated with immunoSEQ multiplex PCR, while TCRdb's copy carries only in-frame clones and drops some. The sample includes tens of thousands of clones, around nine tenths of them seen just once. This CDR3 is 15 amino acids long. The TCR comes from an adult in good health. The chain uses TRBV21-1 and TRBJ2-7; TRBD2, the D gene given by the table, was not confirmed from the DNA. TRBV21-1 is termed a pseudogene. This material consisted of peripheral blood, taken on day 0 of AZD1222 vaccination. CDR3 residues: CASSKLAGGSYEQYF. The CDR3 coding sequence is TGTGCCAGCAGCAAACTAGCGGGAGGTTCCTACGAGCAGTACTTC.